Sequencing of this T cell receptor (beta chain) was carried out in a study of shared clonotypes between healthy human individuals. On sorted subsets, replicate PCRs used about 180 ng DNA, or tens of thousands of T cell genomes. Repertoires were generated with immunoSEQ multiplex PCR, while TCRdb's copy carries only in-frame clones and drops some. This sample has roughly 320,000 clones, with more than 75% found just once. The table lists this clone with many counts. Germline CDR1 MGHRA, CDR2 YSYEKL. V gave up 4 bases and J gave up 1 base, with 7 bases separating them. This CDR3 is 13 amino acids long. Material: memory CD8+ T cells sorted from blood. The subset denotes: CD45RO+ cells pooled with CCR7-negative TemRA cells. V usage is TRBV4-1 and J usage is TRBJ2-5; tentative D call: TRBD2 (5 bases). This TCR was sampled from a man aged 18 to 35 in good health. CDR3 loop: CASSPGIQETQYF. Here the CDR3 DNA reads TGCGCCAGCAGCCCGGGGATCCAAGAGACCCAGTACTTC.